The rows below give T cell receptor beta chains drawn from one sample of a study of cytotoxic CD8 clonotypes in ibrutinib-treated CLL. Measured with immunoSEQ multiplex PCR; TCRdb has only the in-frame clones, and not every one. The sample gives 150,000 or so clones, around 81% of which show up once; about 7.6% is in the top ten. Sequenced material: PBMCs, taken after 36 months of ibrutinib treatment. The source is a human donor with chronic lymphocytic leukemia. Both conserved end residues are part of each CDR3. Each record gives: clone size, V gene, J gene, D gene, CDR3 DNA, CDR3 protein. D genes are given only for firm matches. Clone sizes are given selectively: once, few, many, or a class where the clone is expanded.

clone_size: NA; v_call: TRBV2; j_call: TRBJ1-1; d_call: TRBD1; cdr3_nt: TGTGCCAGTAGCCACAGGGGCCCAACTCGGGGAGCTTTCTTT; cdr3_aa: CASSHRGPTRGAFF
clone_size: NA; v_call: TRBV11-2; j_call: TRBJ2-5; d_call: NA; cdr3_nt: TGTGCCAGCGCCGGGATAGAGACCCAGTACTTC; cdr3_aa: CASAGIETQYF
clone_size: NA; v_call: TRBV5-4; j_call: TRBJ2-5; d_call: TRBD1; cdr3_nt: TGTGCCAGCAGCATACCCGGGACAGAAGAGACCCAGTACTTC; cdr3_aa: CASSIPGTEETQYF
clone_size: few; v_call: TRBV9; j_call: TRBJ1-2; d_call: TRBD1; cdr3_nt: TGTGCCAGCAGCATGAGCCGGACAGGGGGCTATGGCTACACCTTC; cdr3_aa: CASSMSRTGGYGYTF
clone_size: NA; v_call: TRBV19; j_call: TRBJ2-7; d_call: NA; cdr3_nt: TGTGCCAGTAGTCTCGGGACAAAACGCTCCTACGAGCAGTACTTC; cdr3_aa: CASSLGTKRSYEQYF
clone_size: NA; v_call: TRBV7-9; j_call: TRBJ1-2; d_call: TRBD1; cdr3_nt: TGTGCCAGCAGCTTAGAAACGACAGGGGGGAGGTGCACCTTC; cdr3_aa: CASSLETTGGRCTF
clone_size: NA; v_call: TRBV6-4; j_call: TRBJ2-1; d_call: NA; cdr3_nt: TGTGCCAGCAGTGAAGACCCGAGCTCCTACAATGAGCAGTTCTTC; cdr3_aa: CASSEDPSSYNEQFF
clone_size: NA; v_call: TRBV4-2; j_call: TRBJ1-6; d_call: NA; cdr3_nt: TGTGCCAGCAGCCAATGGCAGGGAAACTATAATTCACCCCTCCACTTT; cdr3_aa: CASSQWQGNYNSPLHF
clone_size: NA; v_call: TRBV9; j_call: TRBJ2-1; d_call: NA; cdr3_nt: TGTGCCAGCAGCACAGGACTACCTAACAATGAGCAGTTCTTC; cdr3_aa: CASSTGLPNNEQFF
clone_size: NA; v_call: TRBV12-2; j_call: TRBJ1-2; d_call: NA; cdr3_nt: TGTGCAAGTCGCTTAGGTACTGGAGGGACAGGAATCTTCTGGCACTATGGCTACACCTTC; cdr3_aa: CASRLGTGGTGIFWHYGYTF
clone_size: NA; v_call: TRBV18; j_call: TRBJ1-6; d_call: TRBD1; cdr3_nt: TGTGCCAGCTCCTTGGACAGGGGAAATTCACCCCTCCACTTT; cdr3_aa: CASSLDRGNSPLHF
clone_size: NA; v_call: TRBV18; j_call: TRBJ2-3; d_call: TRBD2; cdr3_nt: TGTGCCAGCTCACCACGGAGCGGGGGCGGGACAGATACGCAGTATTTT; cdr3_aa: CASSPRSGGGTDTQYF
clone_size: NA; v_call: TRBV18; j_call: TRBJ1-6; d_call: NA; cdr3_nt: TGTGCCAGCTCACGTCAGCTTTATAATTCACCCCTCCACTTT; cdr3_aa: CASSRQLYNSPLHF
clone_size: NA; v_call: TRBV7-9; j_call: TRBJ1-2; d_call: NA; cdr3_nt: TGTGCCAGCAGCTTAGGACAGAACTATGGCTACACCTTC; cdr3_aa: CASSLGQNYGYTF
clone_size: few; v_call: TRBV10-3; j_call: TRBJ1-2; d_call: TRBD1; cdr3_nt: TGTGCCATCAGTGACCAACTCGGACAGGGGTATGGCTACACCTTC; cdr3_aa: CAISDQLGQGYGYTF
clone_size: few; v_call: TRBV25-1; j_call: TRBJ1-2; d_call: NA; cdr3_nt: TGTGCCAGCAGTGTGGGGGCACTGGGCTACACCTTC; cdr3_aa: CASSVGALGYTF
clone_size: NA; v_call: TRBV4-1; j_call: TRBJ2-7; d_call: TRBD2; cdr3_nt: TGCGCCAGCAGCCAGGAAAAAAGTTCTAGCGGCTTGCGTCGGGAGCAGTACTTC; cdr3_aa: CASSQEKSSSGLRREQYF
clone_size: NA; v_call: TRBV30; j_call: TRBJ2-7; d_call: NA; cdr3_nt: TGTGCCTGGAGTGTACTAAGGACAGCGCCCGGGGAGCAGTACTTC; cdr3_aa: CAWSVLRTAPGEQYF
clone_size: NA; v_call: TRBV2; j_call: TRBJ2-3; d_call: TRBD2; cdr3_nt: TGTGCCAGCAGGGCGGGGACTAGCGGGAGGGCCGATACGCAGTATTTT; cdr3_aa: CASRAGTSGRADTQYF
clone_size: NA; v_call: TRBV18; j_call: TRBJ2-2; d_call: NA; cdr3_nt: TGTGCCAGCTCACCAGGGTCCGCCGGGGAGCTGTTTTTT; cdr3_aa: CASSPGSAGELFF
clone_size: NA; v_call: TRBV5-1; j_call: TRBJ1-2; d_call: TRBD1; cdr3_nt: TGCGCCAGCGGAGATGGGTCCGGACAGGGACGGGATGGCTACACCTTC; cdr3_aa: CASGDGSGQGRDGYTF
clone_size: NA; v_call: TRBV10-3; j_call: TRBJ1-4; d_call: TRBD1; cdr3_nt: TGTGCCATCAAGGGACAGGGCCCTAATGAAAAACTGTTTTTT; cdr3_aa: CAIKGQGPNEKLFF
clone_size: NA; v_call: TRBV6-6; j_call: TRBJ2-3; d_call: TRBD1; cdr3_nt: TGTGCCAGCAGTTACCAGAGACAGGGGGCAGATACGCAGTATTTT; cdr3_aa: CASSYQRQGADTQYF
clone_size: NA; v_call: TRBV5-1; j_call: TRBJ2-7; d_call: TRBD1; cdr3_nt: TGCGCCAGCAGATACTCTCCCGGGACAGGGGCAAATCCCAGCTCCTACGAGCAGTACTTC; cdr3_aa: CASRYSPGTGANPSSYEQYF
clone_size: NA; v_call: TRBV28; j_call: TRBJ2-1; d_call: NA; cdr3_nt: TGTGCCAGCAGTTTATCGGGGATTCAGCAGTTCTTC; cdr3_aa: CASSLSGIQQFF
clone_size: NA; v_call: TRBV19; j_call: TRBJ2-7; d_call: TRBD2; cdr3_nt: TGTGCCAGTAGTATAGCCGGGGGACTATCCTACGAGCAGTACTTC; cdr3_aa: CASSIAGGLSYEQYF
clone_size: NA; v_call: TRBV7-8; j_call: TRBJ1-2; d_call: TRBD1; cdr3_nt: TGTGCCAGCAGCTCGCAGACCGGGACAGGTGATGGCTACACCTTC; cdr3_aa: CASSSQTGTGDGYTF
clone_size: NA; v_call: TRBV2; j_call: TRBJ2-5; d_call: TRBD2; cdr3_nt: TGTGCCAGCGCGACTAGCTTGGTAGAGACCCAGTACTTC; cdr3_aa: CASATSLVETQYF
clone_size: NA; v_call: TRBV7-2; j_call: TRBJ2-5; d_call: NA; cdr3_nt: TGTGCCAGCTCAAAAGTTGGGAAAGAGACCCAGTACTTC; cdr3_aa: CASSKVGKETQYF
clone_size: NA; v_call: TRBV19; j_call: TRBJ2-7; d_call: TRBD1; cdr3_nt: TGTGCCAGTAGTCCGCCACAGGGGGGCTCCTACGAGCAGTACTTC; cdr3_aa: CASSPPQGGSYEQYF
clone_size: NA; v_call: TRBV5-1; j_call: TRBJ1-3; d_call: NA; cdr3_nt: TGCGCCAGCAGCTTGTGGGCGGAGGGCGCGGGAAACACCATATATTTT; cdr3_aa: CASSLWAEGAGNTIYF
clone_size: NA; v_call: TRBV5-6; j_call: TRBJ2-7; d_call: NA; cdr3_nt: TGTGCCAGCAGCTTGGCTGGGGATTCCTACGAGCAGTACTTC; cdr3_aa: CASSLAGDSYEQYF
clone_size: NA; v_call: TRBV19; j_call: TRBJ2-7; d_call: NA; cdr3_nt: TGTGCCAGTAGTATACCTGAGGAGTACTTC; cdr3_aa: CASSIPEEYF
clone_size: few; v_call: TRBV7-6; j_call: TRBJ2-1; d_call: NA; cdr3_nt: TGTGCCAGCAGCTACAGCAATGAGCAGTTCTTC; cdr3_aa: CASSYSNEQFF
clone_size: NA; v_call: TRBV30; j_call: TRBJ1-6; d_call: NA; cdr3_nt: TGTGCCTGGGACATTATTTCCTATAATTCACCCCTCCACTTT; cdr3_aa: CAWDIISYNSPLHF
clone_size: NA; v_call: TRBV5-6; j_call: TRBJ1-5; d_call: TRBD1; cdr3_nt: TGTGCCAGCAGTTGGCAGGGGGGCGGTGCCATCAATCAGCCCCAGCATTTT; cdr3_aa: CASSWQGGGAINQPQHF
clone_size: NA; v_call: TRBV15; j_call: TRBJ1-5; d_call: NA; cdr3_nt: TGTGCCACCAGCAGAGATGTGGGCAGGGTCGGTCAGCCCCAGCATTTT; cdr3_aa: CATSRDVGRVGQPQHF